One TCR beta chain is described in this entry. The antigen is not known. Healthy bone marrow donors made up the donor group. The record originates from a study of cytomegalovirus exposure and HLA in healthy donors. PCR was performed using 60 Vbeta and 13 Jbeta primers. Only in-frame clones appear in the TCRdb table, and some are missing; sequencing was by immunoSEQ multiplex PCR. Among about 110,000 clones listed, approximately 70% were seen once. Overall study findings and caveats: In vitro experiments confirmed that three CMV-associated chains were specific for CMV antigens. Altogether, some 170 TCR beta chains were recorded as cytomegalovirus-associated.

CDR3 length equals 15 residues. From germline, CDR1 is SGHVS and CDR2 FQNEAQ. V dropped 1 base and J dropped 6; count of bases not matched to a gene: 2. The receptor's source is a woman in her 70s in good health and CMV-seropositive. The chain employs TRBV7-8 and TRBJ1-5; 11 nucleotides match TRBD1. Sequenced: PBMCs. CDR3 loop: CASSLGTGGFQPQHF. The DNA for the CDR3 is TGTGCCAGCAGCTTAGGGACAGGGGGCTTTCAGCCCCAGCATTTT.